Shown below are 4 T cell receptor beta chains from a single sample sequenced in a study of T cell responses to AZD1222 COVID-19 vaccine. TCRdb's copy holds only in-frame clones and misses some; the assay was immunoSEQ multiplex PCR. The sample lists 60,000 to 80,000 clones, 85% seen once, with roughly 19% in the top ten. Sequencing was performed on peripheral blood, taken on day 0 of AZD1222 vaccination. The source of these receptors is an adult in good health.

The chain couples TRBV20-1 to TRBJ2-5; D possibly corresponds to TRBD1 (6 bases). The CDR3 runs 11 residues. V shed 7 bases and J shed 7 bases, with 13 bases lying between them. Germline lookup yields CDR1 DFQATT and CDR2 SNEGSKA (reference sequence). The CDR3 here is CSVSGDGTQYF. The DNA of the CDR3 is TGCAGTGTCTCAGGGGATGGGACCCAGTACTTC.

This rearrangement joins TRBV25-1 to TRBJ2-5; D is undetermined. Between the trimmed V and J ends, which lost 7 bases and 4 bases, there was a span of 16 bases. This CDR3 spans 14 amino acids. The V gene's germline CDR1 is MGHDK and CDR2 SYGVNS. The DNA of the CDR3 is TGTGCCAGCACCCAAAATCGACCGGGAGAGACCCAGTACTTC. Protein product: CASTQNRPGETQYF. The variable domain in full, completed from reference TRBV25-1 and TRBJ2-5, reads EADIYQTPRYLVIGTGKKITLECSQTMGHDKMYWYQQDPGMELHLIHYSYGVNSTEKGDLSSESTVSRIRTEHFPLTLESARPSHTSQYLCASTQNRPGETQYFGPGTRLLVL.

The chain combines TRBV12-3 or TRBV12-4 with TRBJ2-7; no clear D gene. V shed 3 bases and J shed 3 bases, with 9 bases lying between them. The CDR3 runs 13 residues. The DNA for the CDR3 is TGTGCCAGCAGTTTTTCCAAGGACTACGAGCAGTACTTC. Protein: CASSFSKDYEQYF.

The CDR3 DNA reads as TGTGCCAGCAGCACCGGGACAGGGTACGACGAGCAGTACTTC. This gives the protein CASSTGTGYDEQYF. The V gene is TRBV9, the J gene TRBJ2-7; 9 nucleotides align to TRBD1. Germline V gene data show CDR1 as SGDLS and CDR2 as YYNGEE. The CDR3 contains 14 residues. V trimming: 4 bases; J trimming: 5 bases; junction bases outside the gene matches: 7. Supplemented by reference TRBV9 and TRBJ2-7, the full variable domain reads DSGVTQTPKHLITATGQRVTLRCSPRSGDLSVYWYQQSLDQGLQFLIQYYNGEERAKGNILERFSAQQFPDLHSELNLSSLELGDSALYFCASSTGTGYDEQYFGPGTRLTVT.